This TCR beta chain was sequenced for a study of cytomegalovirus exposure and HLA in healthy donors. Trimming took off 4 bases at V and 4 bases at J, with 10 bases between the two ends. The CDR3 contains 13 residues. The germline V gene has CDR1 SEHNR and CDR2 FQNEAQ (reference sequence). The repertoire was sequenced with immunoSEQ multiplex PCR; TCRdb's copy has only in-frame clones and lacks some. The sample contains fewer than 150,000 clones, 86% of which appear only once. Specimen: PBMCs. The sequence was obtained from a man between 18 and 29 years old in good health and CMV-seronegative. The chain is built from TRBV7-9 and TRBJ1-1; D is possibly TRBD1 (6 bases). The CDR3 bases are TGTGCCAGCAGCTATGGGGGCAGCACTGAAGCTTTCTTT. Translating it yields CASSYGGSTEAFF.